This T cell receptor (beta chain) was identified in a study of neurological immune-mediated disorders. The time point here: longitudinal time-point 3. This clonotype was found many times. The germline V and J ends were trimmed by 0 bases and 3 bases, with 12 bases remaining between them. The CDR3 is made up of 15 amino acids. Germline assignment: CDR1 DFQATT and CDR2 SNEGSKA (reference sequence). MiXCR was run by TCRdb on the 5' RACE reads, yielding one entry per CDR3 protein. The profile shows roughly 48,000 distinct CDR3 sequences, roughly 13% of them singletons. Sequences were obtained from PBMCs. The V gene is TRBV20-1, the J gene TRBJ2-4; D call uncertain. This TCR was recovered from a male donor with HTLV-1-associated myelopathy (HAM/TSP). CDR3 amino acids: CSARDPGWDKNIQYF. The CDR3 nucleotides read TGCAGTGCTAGAGACCCGGGTTGGGACAAAAACATTCAGTACTTC.